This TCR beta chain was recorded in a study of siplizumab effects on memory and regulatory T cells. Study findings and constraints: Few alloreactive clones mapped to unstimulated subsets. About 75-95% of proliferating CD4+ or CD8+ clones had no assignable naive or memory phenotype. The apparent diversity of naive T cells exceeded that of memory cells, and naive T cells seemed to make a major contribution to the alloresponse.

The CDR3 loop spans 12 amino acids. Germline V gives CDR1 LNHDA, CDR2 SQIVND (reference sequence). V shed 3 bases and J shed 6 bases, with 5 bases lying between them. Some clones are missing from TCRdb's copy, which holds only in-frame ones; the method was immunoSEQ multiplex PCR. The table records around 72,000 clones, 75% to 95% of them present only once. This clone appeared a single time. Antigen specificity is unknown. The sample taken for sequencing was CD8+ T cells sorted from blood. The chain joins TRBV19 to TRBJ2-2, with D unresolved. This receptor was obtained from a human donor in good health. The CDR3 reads CASSIPAGELFF. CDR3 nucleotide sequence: TGTGCCAGTAGTATTCCCGCCGGGGAGCTGTTTTTT.